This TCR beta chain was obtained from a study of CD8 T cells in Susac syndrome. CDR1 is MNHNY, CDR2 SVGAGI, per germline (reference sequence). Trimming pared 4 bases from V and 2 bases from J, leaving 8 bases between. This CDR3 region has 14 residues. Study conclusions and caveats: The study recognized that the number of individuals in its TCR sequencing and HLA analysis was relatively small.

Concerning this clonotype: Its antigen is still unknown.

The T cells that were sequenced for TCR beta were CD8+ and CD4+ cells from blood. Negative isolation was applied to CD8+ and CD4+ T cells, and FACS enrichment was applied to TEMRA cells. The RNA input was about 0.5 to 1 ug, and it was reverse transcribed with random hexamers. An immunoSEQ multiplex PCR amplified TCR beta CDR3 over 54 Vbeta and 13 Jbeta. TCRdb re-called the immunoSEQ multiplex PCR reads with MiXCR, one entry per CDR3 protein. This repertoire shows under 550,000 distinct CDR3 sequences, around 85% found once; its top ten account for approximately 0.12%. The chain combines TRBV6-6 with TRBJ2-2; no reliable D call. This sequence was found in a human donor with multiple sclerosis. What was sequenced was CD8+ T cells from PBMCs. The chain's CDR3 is CASSSATNTGELFF. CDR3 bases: TGTGCCAGCAGTTCGGCCACTAACACCGGGGAGCTGTTTTTT.